The sequence of this TCR beta chain was determined in a study of T cell responses to AZD1222 COVID-19 vaccine. Germline V gene sequence: CDR1 SGHAT, CDR2 FQNNGV. The CDR3 is made up of 15 amino acids. The V gene lost 1 base and the J gene lost 2 bases, with 11 bases spanning the gap. Some clones are missing from TCRdb's copy, which holds only in-frame ones; the method was immunoSEQ multiplex PCR. Of some 80,000 clones listed, about nine tenths were seen once; the top ten hold about 3.1%. V gene TRBV11-2 combines with J gene TRBJ1-2, with no clear D. The receptor comes from an adult who received the AZD1222 COVID-19 vaccine. The material sequenced was peripheral blood, taken 28 days after the second AZD1222 dose. This chain's CDR3 is CASSLGVGSNYGYTF. CDR3 in DNA: TGTGCCAGCAGCTTAGGGGTTGGGAGCAACTATGGCTACACCTTC.